Included here is one TCR beta chain sequence, with context. Its matching antigen is unknown. The CDR3 contains 15 residues. Germline V gene sequence: CDR1 ENHRY, CDR2 SYGVKD. The trim removed 7 bases at V and 0 bases at J, leaving 6 bases unmatched. The sort gate was single viable CD3+CD4+CD8-CD45RO+ cells for memory CD4+ T cells. This record belongs to a study of memory CD4+ T cells and cytomegalovirus serostatus. Study conclusions and caveats: Repertoires predicted CMV serostatus with median bootstrapped AUC of about 0.96.

Assay used: immunoSEQ multiplex PCR; TCRdb lists only in-frame clones, some missing. Among approximately 27,000 clones listed, approximately 80% were seen once. The receptor was isolated from an adult in good health and CMV-seronegative. Sequenced: memory CD4+ T cells from blood. The chain has TRBV10-3 and TRBJ2-3; 8 positions agree with TRBD2. This chain's CDR3 is CAIILGLASTDTQYF. The CDR3 DNA reads as TGTGCCATCATCCTTGGACTAGCCAGCACAGATACGCAGTATTTT.